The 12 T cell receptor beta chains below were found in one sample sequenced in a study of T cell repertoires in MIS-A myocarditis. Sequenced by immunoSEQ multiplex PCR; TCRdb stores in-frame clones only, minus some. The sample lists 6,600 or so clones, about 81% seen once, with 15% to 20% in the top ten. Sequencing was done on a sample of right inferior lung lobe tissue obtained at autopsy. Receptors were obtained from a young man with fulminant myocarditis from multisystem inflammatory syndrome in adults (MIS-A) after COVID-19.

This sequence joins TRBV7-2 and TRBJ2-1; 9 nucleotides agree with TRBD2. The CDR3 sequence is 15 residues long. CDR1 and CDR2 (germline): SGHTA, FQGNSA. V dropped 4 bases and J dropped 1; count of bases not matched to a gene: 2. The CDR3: CASSSSGASYNEQFF. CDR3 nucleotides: TGTGCCAGCAGCTCTAGCGGGGCTTCCTACAATGAGCAGTTCTTC.

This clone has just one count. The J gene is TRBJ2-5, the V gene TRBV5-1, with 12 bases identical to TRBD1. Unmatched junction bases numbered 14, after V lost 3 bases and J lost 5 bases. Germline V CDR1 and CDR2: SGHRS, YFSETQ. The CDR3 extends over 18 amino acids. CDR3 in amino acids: CASSSGTGGQRRVETQYF. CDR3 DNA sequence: TGCGCCAGCAGCTCCGGGACAGGGGGCCAGCGCAGGGTGGAGACCCAGTACTTC.

The CDR3 loop reads CASSSQGQGTDTQYF. Here the CDR3 DNA reads TGTGCCAGCAGCAGTCAGGGGCAGGGCACAGATACGCAGTATTTT. This rearrangement joins TRBV9 to TRBJ2-3; D possibly corresponds to TRBD1 (6 bases). CDR1 is SGDLS, CDR2 YYNGEE, per germline. This CDR3 contains 15 residues. V dropped 4 bases and J dropped 1 base, with 13 bases sitting between them.

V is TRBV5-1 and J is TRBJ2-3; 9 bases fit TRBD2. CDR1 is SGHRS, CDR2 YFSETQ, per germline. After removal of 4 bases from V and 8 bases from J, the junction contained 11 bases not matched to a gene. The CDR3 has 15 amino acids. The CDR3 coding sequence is TGCGCCAGCAGCCTGACTAGCGGAGCTGGTGGTACGCAGTATTTT. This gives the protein CASSLTSGAGGTQYF.

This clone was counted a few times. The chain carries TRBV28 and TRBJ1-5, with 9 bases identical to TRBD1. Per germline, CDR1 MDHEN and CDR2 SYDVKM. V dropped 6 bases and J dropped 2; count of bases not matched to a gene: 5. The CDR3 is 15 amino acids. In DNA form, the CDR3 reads TGTGCCAGCAGACAGGGGGCGAGGGGCAATCAGCCCCAGCATTTT. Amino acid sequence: CASRQGARGNQPQHF.

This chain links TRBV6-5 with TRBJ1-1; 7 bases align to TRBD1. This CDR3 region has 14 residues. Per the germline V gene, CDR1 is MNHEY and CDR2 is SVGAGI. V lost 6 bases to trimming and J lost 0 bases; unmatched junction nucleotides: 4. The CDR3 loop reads CASRPGQLNTEAFF. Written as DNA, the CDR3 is TGTGCCAGCAGGCCGGGACAGTTGAACACTGAAGCTTTCTTT.

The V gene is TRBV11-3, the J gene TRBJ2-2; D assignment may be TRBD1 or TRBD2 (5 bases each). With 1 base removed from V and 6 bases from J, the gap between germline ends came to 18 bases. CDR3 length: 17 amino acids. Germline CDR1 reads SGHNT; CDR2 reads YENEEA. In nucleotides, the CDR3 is TGTGCCAGCAGCTTAGGGGCGACCCGAGGGGTAGCCGGGGAGCTGTTTTTT. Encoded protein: CASSLGATRGVAGELFF.

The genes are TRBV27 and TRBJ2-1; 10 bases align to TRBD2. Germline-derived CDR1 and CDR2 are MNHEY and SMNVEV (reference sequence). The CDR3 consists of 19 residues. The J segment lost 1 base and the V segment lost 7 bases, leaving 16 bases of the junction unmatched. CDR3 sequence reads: CASTPLDSGRPASYNEQFF. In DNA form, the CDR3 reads TGTGCCAGCACCCCGTTGGATAGCGGGAGGCCCGCTTCCTACAATGAGCAGTTCTTC.

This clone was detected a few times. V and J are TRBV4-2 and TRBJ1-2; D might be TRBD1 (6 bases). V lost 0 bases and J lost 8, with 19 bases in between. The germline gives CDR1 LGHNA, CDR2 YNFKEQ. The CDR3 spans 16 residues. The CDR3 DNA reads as TGTGCCAGCAGCCAAGAAACAGGGAGTTTTTCTGAGGGCTACACCTTC. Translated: CASSQETGSFSEGYTF.

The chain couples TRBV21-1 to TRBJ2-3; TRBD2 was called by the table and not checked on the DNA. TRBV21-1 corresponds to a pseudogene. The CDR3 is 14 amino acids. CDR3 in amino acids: CARPPNGGSCPQYF. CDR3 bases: TGTGCCAGGCCCCCGAACGGGGGGAGTTGCCCGCAGTATTTT.

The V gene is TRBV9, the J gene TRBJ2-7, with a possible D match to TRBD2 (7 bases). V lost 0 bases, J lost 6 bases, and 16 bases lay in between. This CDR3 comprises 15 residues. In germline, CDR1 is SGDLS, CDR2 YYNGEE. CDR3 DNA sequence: TGTGCCAGCAGCGTAGGGGGAGGGGGAGAGGGCGAGCAGTACTTC. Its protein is CASSVGGGGEGEQYF. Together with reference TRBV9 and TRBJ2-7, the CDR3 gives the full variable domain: DSGVTQTPKHLITATGQRVTLRCSPRSGDLSVYWYQQSLDQGLQFLIQYYNGEERAKGNILERFSAQQFPDLHSELNLSSLELGDSALYFCASSVGGGGEGEQYFGPGTRLTVT.

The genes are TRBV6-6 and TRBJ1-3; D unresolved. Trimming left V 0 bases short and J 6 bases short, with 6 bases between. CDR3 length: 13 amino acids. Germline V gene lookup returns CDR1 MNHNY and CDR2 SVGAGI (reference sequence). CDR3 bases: TGTGCCAGCAGTTACTCTGACGAAAACACCATATATTTT. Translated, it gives CASSYSDENTIYF.